The 20 T cell receptor beta chains presented below share a single source sample, sequenced in a study of beta chain features in type 1 diabetes (dated 2018 in TCRdb). Broad study findings and their caveats: A moderate but significant shortening of TCRB CDR3 length was observed in type 1 diabetes patients in all four CD4+ subsets.

To prepare the library, the immunoSEQ multiplex PCR assay was applied. All of the isolated RNA was reverse transcribed with the High Capacity cDNA Reverse Transcription Kit, so expressed TCRB transcripts were sequenced. Not all clones reach the TCRdb copy of this immuneACCESS table, which keeps in-frame sequences only. Checked studies attribute under half of the gap to unresolved V genes and leave the rest unexplained. Here the sample has some 190,000 clones; around 7.9% occur a single time. Around 0.5% of the sample rests with the top ten. These receptors' targets are unknown. Sequencing was performed on central memory CD4+ T cells from blood. The receptor set was obtained from a man younger than 35 with type 1 diabetes.

This clone was counted only a few times. V gene TRBV18 combines with J gene TRBJ1-2; 7 nucleotides agree with TRBD1. The CDR3 length is 13 residues. CDR1 is KGHSH and CDR2 is LQKENI in the germline V gene. Losses at the gene ends were 5 bases for V and 3 bases for J; bases not matched to a gene: 3. The CDR3 is CASSTGTDYGYTF. CDR3 nucleotide sequence: TGTGCCAGCTCAACCGGGACAGACTATGGCTACACCTTC.

This clone was recorded a few times. The chain recombines TRBV4-3 with TRBJ2-7; weak D call: TRBD2 (6 bases). Deletions cut 0 bases from V and 2 bases from J, with 26 bases between. The CDR3 has 20 residues. Germline values: CDR1 LGHNA, CDR2 YSLEER. The CDR3 DNA reads as TGCGCCAGCAGCCAAGATCGGGGCGACCGGAGGGATTATGTGGCCTACGAGCAGTACTTC. Its protein is CASSQDRGDRRDYVAYEQYF.

The chain recombines TRBV10-2 with TRBJ2-5; weak D call: TRBD2 (5 bases). The CDR3 consists of 13 residues. V was pared by 2 bases and J by 4 bases, with 8 bases between. Germline loops: CDR1 WSHSY, CDR2 SAAADI. The CDR3 DNA is TGCGCCAGCAGTGAGATACGGGGAGAGACCCAGTACTTC. Its translation is CASSEIRGETQYF.

This clone has only a few counts. The chain couples TRBV5-4 to TRBJ2-1; TRBD1 agrees at 8 bases. Per germline, CDR1 SGHNT and CDR2 YYREEE (reference sequence). CDR3 size: 14 residues. Unmatched junction bases numbered 10, after V lost 4 bases and J lost 10 bases. The DNA for the CDR3 is TGTGCCAGCAGCCTGGAGAACAGGGGGATGGAGCAGTTCTTC. The encoded protein is CASSLENRGMEQFF.

The V gene is TRBV7-2, the J gene TRBJ2-1, with TRBD2 matching 8 bases. J gave up 4 bases and V 7 bases, and 12 bases lay outside the gene matches. The CDR3 covers 16 residues. CDR1 is SGHTA and CDR2 is FQGNSA in the germline V gene. The DNA for the CDR3 is TGTGCCAGCACCGACCCCGGCGGGGGGCTATACAATGAGCAGTTCTTC. This gives the protein CASTDPGGGLYNEQFF.

V and J are TRBV28 and TRBJ2-7; tentatively, D is TRBD1 (7 bases). The CDR3 has 11 amino acids. Germline V gene sequence: CDR1 MDHEN, CDR2 SYDVKM. Trimming pared 11 bases from V and 6 bases from J, leaving 14 bases between. CDR3 in amino acids: CAVQGGAEQYF. CDR3 nucleotides: TGTGCCGTCCAGGGGGGAGCCGAGCAGTACTTC.

The chain joins TRBV10-3 to TRBJ1-1; D is perhaps TRBD1 (6 bases). V lost 8 bases and J lost 2, with 15 bases in between. The CDR3 spans 14 residues. Germline values: CDR1 ENHRY, CDR2 SYGVKD. The CDR3 reads CAISRAGGNTEAFF. The CDR3 nucleotides read TGTGCCATCTCCAGGGCTGGGGGCAACACTGAAGCTTTCTTT.

In its sample, this clone was seen a few times. The chain links TRBV28 to TRBJ2-3; D perhaps matches TRBD2 (5 bases). The CDR3 covers 14 residues. V was cut by 7 bases and J by 0 bases, with 11 bases left in between. Germline V CDR1 and CDR2: MDHEN, SYDVKM. CDR3 sequence: CASIDYLSTDTQYF. The CDR3 DNA reads TGTGCCAGCATTGACTATCTCAGCACAGATACGCAGTATTTT.

This clone came up a few times. The chain joins TRBV11-1 to TRBJ2-3; D might be TRBD2 (5 bases). Trimming took off 5 bases at V and 10 bases at J, with 19 bases between the two ends. Germline V gene sequence: CDR1 SGHAT, CDR2 FQDESV (reference sequence). The CDR3 loop spans 14 amino acids. The DNA of the CDR3 is TGTGCCAGCAGCCGCGTCGTAAGTGGCGGGCCGCAGTATTTT. Translating gives CASSRVVSGGPQYF. Together with reference TRBV11-1 and TRBJ2-3, the CDR3 gives the full variable domain: EAEVAQSPRYKITEKSQAVAFWCDPISGHATLYWYRQILGQGPELLVQFQDESVVDDSQLPKDRFSAERLKGVDSTLKIQPAELGDSAMYLCASSRVVSGGPQYFGPGTRLTVL.

The gene calls are TRBV15 and TRBJ2-3, with D possibly TRBD2 on 5 matching bases. Germline V gene data show CDR1 as LNHNV and CDR2 as YYDKDF (reference sequence). V lost 6 bases and J 2 bases, leaving 15 bases between the germline ends. The CDR3 is 15 amino acids. CDR3 protein: CATSRRAVDTDTQYF. CDR3 sequence (DNA): TGTGCCACCAGTCGCCGAGCGGTAGACACAGATACGCAGTATTTT.

V is TRBV29-1 and J is TRBJ2-5; TRBD1 is a possible D gene (6 bases). Per the germline V gene, CDR1 is SQVTM and CDR2 is ANQGSEA. The CDR3 sequence is 14 residues long. Trimming took 5 bases from V and 5 from J, leaving 18 bases between them. CDR3 in DNA: TGCAGCGTTCAATCACAGGGCGGTGAGGAGACCCAGTACTTC. Translating it yields CSVQSQGGEETQYF. Using reference TRBV29-1 and TRBJ2-5 for the parts outside the CDR3, the full variable domain is SAVISQKPSRDICQRGTSLTIQCQVDSQVTMMFWYRQQPGQSLTLIATANQGSEATYESGFVIDKFPISRPNLTFSTLTVSNMSPEDSSIYLCSVQSQGGEETQYFGPGTRLLVL.

This clone appeared a few times. The CDR3 is CASSKEARASSYEQYF. In DNA, the CDR3 is TGTGCCAGCAGCAAAGAGGCCAGGGCGAGCTCCTACGAGCAGTACTTC. This chain links TRBV21-1 with TRBJ2-7; the table names TRBD1, a call not compared with the DNA. TRBV21-1 is termed a pseudogene. CDR3 length: 16 amino acids.

The J gene is TRBJ1-1, the V gene TRBV7-2, with D perhaps TRBD1 (6 bases). This CDR3 spans 14 amino acids. Germline CDR1 SGHTA, CDR2 FQGNSA. V was trimmed by 4 bases and J by 0 bases, leaving 9 bases between them. The DNA for the CDR3 is TGTGCCAGCAGCTCGGGACATTTGAACACTGAAGCTTTCTTT. It codes for CASSSGHLNTEAFF.

The chain couples TRBV2 to TRBJ1-5; weak D call: TRBD1 (5 bases). Deletions cut 3 bases from V and 7 bases from J, with 16 bases between. Germline V gene sequence: CDR1 SNHLY, CDR2 FYNNEI. The CDR3 has 15 residues. CDR3 in DNA: TGTGCCAGCAGTGACTTGACAGCAGTTAGGCAGCCCCAGCATTTT. Translation gives CASSDLTAVRQPQHF.

This clone was counted between two and nine times. This chain connects TRBV5-6 to TRBJ2-7; 9 bases are a match to TRBD1. Germline CDR1 and CDR2: SGHDT and YYEEEE. CDR3 length: 15 residues. The J segment lost 1 base and the V segment lost 4 bases, leaving 6 bases of the junction unmatched. CDR3 protein: CASSLTGGSSYEQYF. The CDR3 DNA reads as TGTGCCAGCAGCCTGACAGGGGGTTCTTCCTACGAGCAGTACTTC.

There are a few counts of this clone. The chain combines TRBV4-2 with TRBJ2-1, with 8 bases that match TRBD2. The CDR3 sequence is 17 residues long. Germline lookup yields CDR1 LGHNA and CDR2 YNFKEQ. The V and J ends lost 1 base and 2 bases, in that order; junction bases with no gene match: 7. The CDR3 reads CASSQVMAGGAYNEQFF. The CDR3 region has the DNA TGTGCCAGCAGCCAAGTTATGGCGGGAGGTGCCTACAATGAGCAGTTCTTC.

This clone was detected a few times. J is TRBJ2-7 and V is TRBV7-6; 12 nucleotides align to TRBD1. The length of the CDR3 is 14 residues. J gave up 7 bases and V 4 bases, and 5 bases lay outside the gene matches. CDR1 is SGHVS and CDR2 is FNYEAQ in the germline V gene. The CDR3 protein is CASSSGTGGLEQYF. The CDR3 nucleotides read TGTGCCAGCAGCTCTGGGACAGGGGGCCTTGAGCAGTACTTC.

This rearrangement joins TRBV5-1 to TRBJ2-7; 9 positions agree with TRBD2. This CDR3 has 14 residues. Germline CDR1 reads SGHRS; CDR2 reads YFSETQ. J lost 4 bases, V lost 0 bases, and 2 bases had no gene match. This chain's CDR3 is CASSLGSGRYEQYF. CDR3 nucleotide sequence: TGCGCCAGCAGCTTGGGTAGCGGGAGATACGAGCAGTACTTC. The variable domain in full, completed from reference TRBV5-1 and TRBJ2-7, reads KAGVTQTPRYLIKTRGQQVTLSCSPISGHRSVSWYQQTPGQGLQFLFEYFSETQRNKGNFPGRFSGRQFSNSRSEMNVSTLELGDSALYLCASSLGSGRYEQYFGPGTRLTVT.

The chain links TRBV30 to TRBJ1-1; maybe TRBD1 (6 bases). Per the germline V gene, CDR1 is GTSNPN and CDR2 is SVGIG (reference sequence). The V end was cut by 4 bases, the J end by 10 bases, with 13 bases between. CDR3 size: 11 residues. CDR3 amino acids: CAWTRDIRAFF. The DNA of the CDR3 is TGTGCCTGGACCCGGGACATACGAGCTTTCTTT. Complete variable domain (other parts from reference TRBV30 and TRBJ1-1): SQTIHQWPATLVQPVGSPLSLECTVEGTSNPNLYWYRQAAGRGLQLLFYSVGIGQISSEVPQNLSASRPQDRQFILSSKKLLLSDSGFYLCAWTRDIRAFFGQGTRLTVV.

This clone was detected a few times. The chain couples TRBV28 to TRBJ1-1; TRBD1 might be the D (5 bases). Germline CDR1 is MDHEN and CDR2 is SYDVKM. With 7 bases removed from V and 5 bases from J, the gap between germline ends came to 17 bases. The CDR3 extends over 14 amino acids. DNA of the CDR3: TGTGCCAGCACGCTACGGGTTCGGGGGACTGAAGCTTTCTTT. It is translated as CASTLRVRGTEAFF.